These 3 T cell receptor beta chains were all obtained from the same sample, sequenced in a study of T cells in Graves' hyperthyroidism and ophthalmopathy. From RNA transcripts, TCR beta CDR3 regions were amplified. TCR CDR3 regions were first amplified by RT-PCR with HTBI primers. TCRdb called the multiplex PCR reads again in MiXCR, with one record for every CDR3 protein. The sample consists of roughly 750,000 distinct CDR3 sequences, around 15% of them appearing once. Sequencing used blood. The receptors derive from a man aged 18 to 30 with Graves' hyperthyroidism.

This chain joins TRBV12-3 or TRBV12-4 and TRBJ1-6; D remains ambiguous. V was cut by 3 bases and J by 0 bases, with 18 bases left in between. The CDR3 has 19 residues. The CDR3 sequence is CASSFDLRPLSSYNSPLHF. Here the CDR3 DNA reads TGTGCCAGCAGTTTCGATCTGCGTCCCTTGAGCTCCTATAATTCACCCCTCCACTTT.

This clonotype was counted a few times. The genes are TRBV29-1 and TRBJ2-5; D gene uncertain. Germline values: CDR1 SQVTM, CDR2 ANQGSEA. The CDR3 spans 12 residues. V was shortened by 2 bases and J by 5 bases, with 9 bases between the two germline ends. The CDR3 protein is CSVEMTRETQYF. The CDR3 DNA is TGCAGCGTTGAAATGACACGGGAGACCCAGTACTTC.

This clonotype occurred a few times. V usage is TRBV29-1 and J usage is TRBJ1-4; D call uncertain. The CDR3 has 13 residues. Trimming took 3 bases from V and 0 from J, leaving 5 bases between them. Germline V lookup: CDR1 SQVTM, CDR2 ANQGSEA. The chain's CDR3 is CSVEIATNEKLFF. The CDR3 DNA reads as TGCAGCGTTGAGATTGCAACTAATGAAAAACTGTTTTTT.